These T cell receptor beta chains were read from a single sample in a study of T cells after yellow fever vaccination. MiXCR, applied by TCRdb to the 5' RACE reads, yields one record per CDR3 protein. This sample has roughly 190,000 distinct CDR3 sequences, with 8% to 13% found just once. Sequencing used CD8+ T cells sorted from PBMCs, obtained 15 days after the yellow fever booster vaccination. These receptors were collected from a man aged 18 to 30 who received the YFV17D yellow fever vaccine. Both conserved end residues are part of each CDR3. D genes are given only for firm matches. Clone size appears in some rows only: once, few, many, or a class for an expanded clone.

j_gene: TRBJ2-7; d_gene: .; v_gene: TRBV29-1; abundance: many; CDR3aa: CSVVDIGYEQYF; CDR3nt: TGCAGCGTTGTCGACATAGGGTACGAGCAGTACTTC
j_gene: TRBJ2-2; d_gene: TRBD1; v_gene: TRBV11-2; abundance: .; CDR3aa: CASSSGQFGPGELFF; CDR3nt: TGTGCCAGCAGCTCGGGACAGTTCGGGCCCGGGGAGCTGTTTTTT
j_gene: TRBJ1-1; d_gene: .; v_gene: TRBV7-9; abundance: few; CDR3aa: CASSSAPQVSWNTEAFF; CDR3nt: TGTGCCAGCAGTTCGGCCCCACAGGTGTCGTGGAACACTGAAGCTTTCTTT
j_gene: TRBJ1-2; d_gene: TRBD1; v_gene: TRBV20-1; abundance: few; CDR3aa: CSARGQGYYGYTF; CDR3nt: TGCAGTGCTAGGGGACAGGGATACTATGGCTACACCTTC
j_gene: TRBJ2-1; d_gene: .; v_gene: TRBV15; abundance: few; CDR3aa: CATSRVGYEQFF; CDR3nt: TGTGCCACCAGCAGAGTGGGGTATGAGCAGTTCTTC
j_gene: TRBJ2-1; d_gene: TRBD2; v_gene: TRBV7-8; abundance: few; CDR3aa: CASSFFRAGGYNEQFF; CDR3nt: TGTGCCAGCAGCTTCTTTCGAGCGGGGGGTTACAATGAGCAGTTCTTC
j_gene: TRBJ2-5; d_gene: .; v_gene: TRBV27; abundance: few; CDR3aa: CASSLYRGMETQYF; CDR3nt: TGTGCCAGCAGTTTATATAGGGGAATGGAGACCCAGTACTTC
j_gene: TRBJ1-5; d_gene: .; v_gene: TRBV20-1; abundance: few; CDR3aa: CSAADQPQHF; CDR3nt: TGCAGTGCTGCTGATCAGCCCCAGCATTTT
j_gene: TRBJ1-1; d_gene: .; v_gene: TRBV20-1; abundance: .; CDR3aa: CSARVQNTEAFF; CDR3nt: TGCAGTGCTAGGGTACAAAACACTGAAGCTTTCTTT
j_gene: TRBJ2-1; d_gene: .; v_gene: TRBV12-3/TRBV12-4; abundance: .; CDR3aa: CASSRDHEQFF; CDR3nt: TGTGCCAGCAGCAGGGACCATGAGCAGTTCTTC
j_gene: TRBJ2-7; d_gene: .; v_gene: TRBV5-6; abundance: .; CDR3aa: CASSRDPRDEQYF; CDR3nt: TGTGCCAGCAGCCGTGACCCCAGGGACGAGCAGTACTTC
j_gene: TRBJ2-2; d_gene: .; v_gene: TRBV10-3; abundance: .; CDR3aa: CAISVDTRLAGELFF; CDR3nt: TGTGCCATCAGTGTAGACACCCGGCTGGCCGGGGAGCTGTTTTTT
j_gene: TRBJ1-2; d_gene: TRBD1; v_gene: TRBV20-1; abundance: few; CDR3aa: CSARDFGTGGANYGYTF; CDR3nt: TGCAGTGCTAGAGATTTCGGGACAGGGGGAGCTAACTATGGCTACACCTTC
j_gene: TRBJ2-5; d_gene: TRBD2; v_gene: TRBV27; abundance: .; CDR3aa: CASSLLRGAYETQYF; CDR3nt: TGTGCCAGCAGTTTACTGCGGGGGGCCTATGAGACCCAGTACTTC
j_gene: TRBJ1-4; d_gene: .; v_gene: TRBV7-8; abundance: .; CDR3aa: CASSLGADHTEKLFF; CDR3nt: TGTGCCAGCAGCTTAGGGGCCGACCATACTGAAAAACTGTTTTTT
j_gene: TRBJ2-5; d_gene: .; v_gene: TRBV28; abundance: few; CDR3aa: CASTEKTYQETQYF; CDR3nt: TGTGCCAGTACAGAAAAGACGTACCAAGAGACCCAGTACTTC
j_gene: TRBJ2-3; d_gene: .; v_gene: TRBV29-1; abundance: .; CDR3aa: CSVDYSNRVGPDTQYF; CDR3nt: TGCAGCGTTGATTACTCGAACAGGGTGGGGCCAGATACGCAGTATTTT
j_gene: TRBJ2-5; d_gene: .; v_gene: TRBV6-5; abundance: few; CDR3aa: CASSYSIGFAAETQYF; CDR3nt: TGTGCCAGCAGTTACTCGATAGGGTTTGCGGCTGAGACCCAGTACTTC
j_gene: TRBJ1-5; d_gene: .; v_gene: TRBV7-6; abundance: .; CDR3aa: CASSLEMGNQPQHF; CDR3nt: TGTGCCAGCAGCTTAGAAATGGGCAATCAGCCCCAGCATTTT
j_gene: TRBJ2-5; d_gene: .; v_gene: TRBV20-1; abundance: few; CDR3aa: CSAQLETQYF; CDR3nt: TGCAGTGCTCAATTAGAGACCCAGTACTTC
j_gene: TRBJ1-5; d_gene: .; v_gene: TRBV6-2/TRBV6-3; abundance: few; CDR3aa: CASSYSITQPQHF; CDR3nt: TGTGCCAGCAGTTACTCGATTACCCAGCCCCAGCATTTT
j_gene: TRBJ2-1; d_gene: .; v_gene: TRBV19; abundance: few; CDR3aa: CASRRGGRVFDNEQFF; CDR3nt: TGTGCCAGTAGGAGAGGAGGGCGCGTCTTTGACAATGAGCAGTTCTTC
j_gene: TRBJ2-1; d_gene: .; v_gene: TRBV5-5; abundance: .; CDR3aa: CASSLILDEQFF; CDR3nt: TGTGCCAGCAGCTTGATCCTCGATGAGCAGTTCTTC
j_gene: TRBJ2-2; d_gene: TRBD2; v_gene: TRBV6-5; abundance: .; CDR3aa: CASTGTSGGNTGELFF; CDR3nt: TGTGCCAGCACCGGTACTAGCGGGGGGAACACCGGGGAGCTGTTTTTT
j_gene: TRBJ2-7; d_gene: .; v_gene: TRBV7-9; abundance: .; CDR3aa: CASLSGGTGEQYF; CDR3nt: TGTGCCAGCCTCTCTGGGGGAACAGGGGAGCAGTACTTC
j_gene: TRBJ2-7; d_gene: .; v_gene: TRBV7-9; abundance: few; CDR3aa: CASSRTVSYEQYF; CDR3nt: TGTGCCAGCAGCCGGACTGTCTCCTACGAGCAGTACTTC
j_gene: TRBJ2-1; d_gene: TRBD2; v_gene: TRBV7-8; abundance: many; CDR3aa: CASSLGGLAYTYNEQFF; CDR3nt: TGTGCCAGCAGCTTGGGAGGACTAGCCTATACCTACAATGAGCAGTTCTTC
j_gene: TRBJ2-3; d_gene: .; v_gene: TRBV6-6; abundance: few; CDR3aa: CASTKSGEDTQYF; CDR3nt: TGTGCCAGCACCAAAAGTGGGGAAGATACGCAGTATTTT
j_gene: TRBJ2-1; d_gene: .; v_gene: TRBV12-3/TRBV12-4; abundance: .; CDR3aa: CASSPTGTDNEQFF; CDR3nt: TGTGCCAGCAGCCCTACCGGGACGGACAATGAGCAGTTCTTC
j_gene: TRBJ2-1; d_gene: TRBD2; v_gene: TRBV3-1; abundance: few; CDR3aa: CASSRMTSGGAEQFF; CDR3nt: TGTGCCAGCAGCCGGATGACTAGCGGGGGGGCCGAGCAGTTCTTC
j_gene: TRBJ2-7; d_gene: TRBD1; v_gene: TRBV18; abundance: few; CDR3aa: CASSPYQGAEINEQYF; CDR3nt: TGTGCCAGCTCACCATACCAGGGGGCAGAAATCAACGAGCAGTACTTC
j_gene: TRBJ2-5; d_gene: TRBD2; v_gene: TRBV15; abundance: .; CDR3aa: CATLQRGGETQYF; CDR3nt: TGTGCCACCCTCCAACGGGGGGGCGAGACCCAGTACTTC
j_gene: TRBJ1-1; d_gene: .; v_gene: TRBV7-9; abundance: .; CDR3aa: CASSVGREYPSEAFF; CDR3nt: TGTGCCAGCAGCGTAGGGCGAGAATATCCATCTGAAGCTTTCTTT
j_gene: TRBJ2-1; d_gene: .; v_gene: TRBV5-1; abundance: few; CDR3aa: CASSPHRTEQFF; CDR3nt: TGCGCCAGCAGCCCCCATCGGACAGAGCAGTTCTTC